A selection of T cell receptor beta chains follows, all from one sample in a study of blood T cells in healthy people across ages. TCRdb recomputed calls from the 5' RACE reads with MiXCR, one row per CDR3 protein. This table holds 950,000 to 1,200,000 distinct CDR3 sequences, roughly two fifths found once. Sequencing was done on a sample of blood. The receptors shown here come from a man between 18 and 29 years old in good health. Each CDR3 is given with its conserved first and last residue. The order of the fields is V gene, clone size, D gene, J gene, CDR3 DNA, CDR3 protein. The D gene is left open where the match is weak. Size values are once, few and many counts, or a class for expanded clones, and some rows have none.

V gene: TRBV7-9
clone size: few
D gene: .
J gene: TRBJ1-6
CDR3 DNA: TGTGCCAGCAGCTTAGCCCTAAGTAATTCACCCCTCCACTTT
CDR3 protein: CASSLALSNSPLHF

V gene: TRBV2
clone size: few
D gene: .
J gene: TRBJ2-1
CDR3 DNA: TGTGCCAGCAGGGCACAGGGCAATGAGCAGTTCTTC
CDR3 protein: CASRAQGNEQFF

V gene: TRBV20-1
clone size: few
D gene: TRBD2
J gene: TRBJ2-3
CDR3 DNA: TGCAGTGCTAGAGATTTAAGGCGAGCGGGGCCCTCCGATACGCAGTATTTT
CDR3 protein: CSARDLRRAGPSDTQYF

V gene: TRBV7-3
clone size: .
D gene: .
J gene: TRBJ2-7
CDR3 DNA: TGTGCCAGCAGCCCCATCGGGGGGCCCTACAATGAGCAGTACTTC
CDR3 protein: CASSPIGGPYNEQYF

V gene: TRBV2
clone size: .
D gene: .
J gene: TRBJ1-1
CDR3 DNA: TGTGCCAGCAGCTTTGGACGGACCGCTGAAGCTTTCTTT
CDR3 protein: CASSFGRTAEAFF

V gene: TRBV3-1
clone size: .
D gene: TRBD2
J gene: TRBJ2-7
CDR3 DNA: TGTGCCAGCAGTAGAGTAGCGGGGGCCTACGAGCAGTACTTC
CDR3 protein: CASSRVAGAYEQYF

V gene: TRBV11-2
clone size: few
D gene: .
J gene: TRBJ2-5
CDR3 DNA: TGTGCCAGCAGCGGTTCCCAGGGGATCTACCAAGAGACCCAGTACTTC
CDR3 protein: CASSGSQGIYQETQYF

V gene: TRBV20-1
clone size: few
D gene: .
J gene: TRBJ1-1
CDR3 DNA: TGCAGAGTTATGGGGGGGGACACTGAAGCTTTCTTT
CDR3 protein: CRVMGGDTEAFF

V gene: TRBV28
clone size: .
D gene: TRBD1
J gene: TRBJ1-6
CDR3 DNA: TGTGCCAGCAGTTCTCGGCGGGACAGGGTCCGCAATTCACCCCTCCACTTT
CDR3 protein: CASSSRRDRVRNSPLHF

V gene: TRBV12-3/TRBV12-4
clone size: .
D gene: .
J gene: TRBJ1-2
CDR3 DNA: TGTGCCAGCAGTTTAGTACACACGGTCTTTGGCTACACCTTC
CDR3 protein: CASSLVHTVFGYTF

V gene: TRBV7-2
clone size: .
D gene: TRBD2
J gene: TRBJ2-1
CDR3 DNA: TGTGCCAGCGGCTTAGCGAGTAGACTAGCGGGACTTTACAATGAGCAGTTCTTC
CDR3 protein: CASGLASRLAGLYNEQFF

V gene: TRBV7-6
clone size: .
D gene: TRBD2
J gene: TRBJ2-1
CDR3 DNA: TGTGCCAGCAGCTTTTTGCCTAGCGGGGGTGAGACCCAGTTCTTC
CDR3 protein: CASSFLPSGGETQFF

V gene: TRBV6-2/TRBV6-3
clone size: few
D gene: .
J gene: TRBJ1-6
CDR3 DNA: TGTGCCAGCAGTACCTACTCAGGTTCACCCCTCCACTTT
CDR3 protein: CASSTYSGSPLHF

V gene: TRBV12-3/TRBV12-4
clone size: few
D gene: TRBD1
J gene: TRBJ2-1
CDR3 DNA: TGTGCCAGCAGTTTAGTAGGACAGGGCGTAGACAATGAGCAGTTCTTC
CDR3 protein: CASSLVGQGVDNEQFF